These 13 T cell receptor beta chains originate from one sample sequenced in a study of OX40 agonist ivuxolimab in advanced cancers. Produced via immunoSEQ multiplex PCR; TCRdb's table is partial and in-frame only. The sample contains around 53,000 clones, 85% of which appear only once. The sample consisted of CD4+ or CD8+ T cells sorted from blood, taken in a trial of the OX40 agonist ivuxolimab. The receptor source for this set is an adult with an advanced solid tumor such as melanoma, head and neck, liver or kidney cancer.

The chain is built from TRBV11-2 and TRBJ2-1; TRBD2 matches 7 bases. The CDR3 consists of 15 residues. Per germline, CDR1 SGHAT and CDR2 FQNNGV. V lost 2 bases and J lost 7; bases outside the gene matches: 8. DNA for the CDR3: TGTGCCAGCAGCTTACAACGGTTCGGGGGGAATGAGCAGTTCTTC. Residues: CASSLQRFGGNEQFF.

This chain links TRBV6-6 with TRBJ1-1; D call uncertain. CDR1 is MNHNY, CDR2 SVGAGI, per germline (reference sequence). Trimming left V 2 bases short and J 7 bases short, with 11 bases between. This CDR3 has 13 residues. The CDR3 region has the DNA TGTGCCAGCAGTTACACCCGGGTCCATGAAGCTTTCTTT. Amino acids: CASSYTRVHEAFF.

The chain carries TRBV4-3 and TRBJ2-1; D unresolved. V was trimmed by 2 bases and J by 0 bases, leaving 8 bases between them. This CDR3 is 15 amino acids long. The germline V gene has CDR1 LGHNA and CDR2 YSLEER. DNA for the CDR3: TGCGCCAGCAGCCAAAGGGAAAGCTCCTACAATGAGCAGTTCTTC. As protein: CASSQRESSYNEQFF.

J is TRBJ1-4 and V is TRBV11-2; a weak D match, TRBD1 (5 bases). Germline CDR1 reads SGHAT; CDR2 reads FQNNGV. Trimming took 3 bases from V and 15 from J, leaving 14 bases between them. CDR3 length: 12 amino acids. As DNA, the CDR3 is TGTGCCAGCAGCTTGGGGGGACCGGAGATGTTTTTT. Translating gives CASSLGGPEMFF. Looking up the rest from reference TRBV11-2 and TRBJ1-4 gives the full variable domain: EAGVAQSPRYKIIEKRQSVAFWCNPISGHATLYWYQQILGQGPKLLIQFQNNGVVDDSQLPKDRFSAERLKGVDSTLKIQPAKLEDSAVYLCASSLGGPEMFFGSGTQLSVL.

This clone was seen just once. This chain joins TRBV28 and TRBJ1-1; TRBD1 matches at 8 bases. In germline, CDR1 is MDHEN, CDR2 SYDVKM. This CDR3 contains 14 residues. V lost 7 bases and J lost 6; bases outside the gene matches: 10. The CDR3 DNA is TGTGCCAGCATATCGAGACAGGGGATCCCTGAAGCTTTCTTT. It translates to CASISRQGIPEAFF.

This chain uses TRBV25-1 with TRBJ1-4; 9 nucleotides agree with TRBD1. The V segment lost 3 bases and the J segment 5 bases; nucleotides outside the gene matches: 10. The CDR3 loop spans 17 amino acids. Germline V CDR1 and CDR2: MGHDK, SYGVNS. CDR3 nucleotides: TGTGCCAGCAGTGATACCGTGGGGGGACAGGGAAATGAAAAACTGTTTTTT. Encoded protein: CASSDTVGGQGNEKLFF.

The chain combines TRBV2 with TRBJ2-5; TRBD2 matches at 8 bases. This CDR3 is 15 amino acids long. CDR1 is SNHLY, CDR2 FYNNEI, per germline. The ends lost 5 bases at V and 2 bases at J; junction bases unmatched: 7. CDR3 sequence: CASSPWRGAQETQYF. The CDR3 DNA reads as TGTGCCAGCAGTCCTTGGCGGGGGGCGCAAGAGACCCAGTACTTC.

The CDR3 coding sequence is TGTGCCAGCCCTGGCACAGGCAGGGCGAACGAGCAGTACGTC. This sequence encodes CASPGTGRANEQYV. This sequence joins TRBV4-2 and TRBJ2-7, with D maybe TRBD1 (5 bases). With 8 bases removed from V and 5 bases from J, the gap between germline ends came to 19 bases. This CDR3 has 14 residues. Per germline, CDR1 LGHNA and CDR2 YNFKEQ.

V gene TRBV28 combines with J gene TRBJ2-5, with D perhaps matching TRBD2 (5 bases). The CDR3 totals 13 residues. V was clipped by 6 bases and J by 0 bases, with 8 bases between them. CDR1 is MDHEN and CDR2 is SYDVKM in the germline V gene. The CDR3 DNA is TGTGCCAGCAGGCCGGGGTACCAAGAGACCCAGTACTTC. Its protein is CASRPGYQETQYF.

The gene calls are TRBV5-6 and TRBJ2-3; TRBD1 agrees at 7 bases. This CDR3 has 17 residues. V lost 3 bases to trimming and J lost 1 base; unmatched junction nucleotides: 11. Germline CDR1 reads SGHDT; CDR2 reads YYEEEE. CDR3 in DNA: TGTGCCAGCAGCTCCGGCCTACAGGGGCCCCGCACAGATACGCAGTATTTT. Translated: CASSSGLQGPRTDTQYF.

The chain recombines TRBV2 with TRBJ1-4; perhaps TRBD1 as D (5 bases). The V gene's germline CDR1 is SNHLY and CDR2 FYNNEI. The CDR3 loop spans 16 amino acids. V was cut by 5 bases and J by 0 bases, with 13 bases left in between. In nucleotides, the CDR3 is TGTGCCAGCAGTTCACAGGAGGCGGCAACTAATGAAAAACTGTTTTTT. Its translation: CASSSQEAATNEKLFF.

The V and J genes are TRBV19 and TRBJ2-7; D might be TRBD1 or TRBD2, each matching 5 bases. Germline-derived CDR1 and CDR2 are LNHDA and SQIVND (reference sequence). The CDR3 totals 15 residues. Trimming took 1 base from V and 1 from J, leaving 11 bases between them. CDR3 DNA sequence: TGTGCCAGTAGTATAGTTGGGGGAACATCCTACGAGCAGTACTTC. It translates to CASSIVGGTSYEQYF.

CDR3 sequence reads: CASSSTGGLSYNEQFF. For the CDR3, the DNA is TGTGCCAGCAGTTCCACAGGGGGCCTCTCCTACAATGAGCAGTTCTTC. The rearrangement uses TRBV27 and TRBJ2-1, with TRBD1 matching 9 bases. Per germline, CDR1 MNHEY and CDR2 SMNVEV (reference sequence). V lost 4 bases and J lost 0; bases outside the gene matches: 4. This CDR3 has 16 amino acids.